This T cell receptor beta chain was sequenced during a study of OX40 agonist ivuxolimab in advanced cancers. Looking at the study overall: Each patient was given ivuxolimab into a vein every 2 weeks, at 0.01 to 10 mg/kg.

The CDR3 runs to 15 residues. The V gene lost 2 bases and the J gene lost 0 bases, with 9 bases spanning the gap. Germline V gene lookup returns CDR1 SGDLS and CDR2 YYNGEE. Here immunoSEQ multiplex PCR was the method, and the copy in TCRdb shows in-frame clones only, minus some. The table lists approximately 35,000 clones, roughly 90% of them singletons. Material: CD4+ or CD8+ T cells sorted from blood, obtained in a trial of the OX40 agonist ivuxolimab. The receptor's source is an adult with an advanced solid tumor such as melanoma, head and neck, liver or kidney cancer. The chain is built from TRBV9 and TRBJ2-1; TRBD1 or TRBD2 may be the D gene (5 bases each). CDR3 sequence reads: CASSVGRSSYNEQFF. CDR3 sequence (DNA): TGTGCCAGCAGCGTGGGACGAAGCTCCTACAATGAGCAGTTCTTC.